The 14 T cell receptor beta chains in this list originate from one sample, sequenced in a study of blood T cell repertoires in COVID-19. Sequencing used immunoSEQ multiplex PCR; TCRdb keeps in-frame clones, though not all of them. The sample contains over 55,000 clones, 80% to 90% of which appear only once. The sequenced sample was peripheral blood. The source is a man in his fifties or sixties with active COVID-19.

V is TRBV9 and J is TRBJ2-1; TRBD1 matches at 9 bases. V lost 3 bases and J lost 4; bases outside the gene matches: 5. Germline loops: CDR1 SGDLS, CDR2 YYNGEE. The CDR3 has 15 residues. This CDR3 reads CASSARDREYNEQFF. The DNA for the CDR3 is TGTGCCAGCAGCGCCCGGGACAGGGAGTACAATGAGCAGTTCTTC.

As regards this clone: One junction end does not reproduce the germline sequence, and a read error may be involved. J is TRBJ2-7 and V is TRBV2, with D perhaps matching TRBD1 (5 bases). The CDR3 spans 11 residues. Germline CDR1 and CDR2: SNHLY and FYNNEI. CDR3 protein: CASKQMTEPYF. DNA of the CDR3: TGTGCCAGCAAGCAGATGACAGAGCCGTACTTC.

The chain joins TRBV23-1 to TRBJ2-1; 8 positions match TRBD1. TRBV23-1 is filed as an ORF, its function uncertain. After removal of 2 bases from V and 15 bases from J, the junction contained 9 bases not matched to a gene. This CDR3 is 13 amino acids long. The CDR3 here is CASSQRQGWDAFF. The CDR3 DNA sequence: TGCGCCAGCAGTCAAAGACAGGGGTGGGACGCGTTCTTC.

CDR3: CASSSNSGRAGELFF. The DNA of the CDR3 is TGTGCCAGCAGCTCCAATAGCGGGAGGGCCGGGGAGCTGTTTTTT. The gene calls are TRBV6-5 and TRBJ2-2, with TRBD2 identical over 11 bases. Germline CDR1 MNHEY, CDR2 SVGAGI. The CDR3 extends over 15 amino acids. Trimming removed 6 bases from V and 6 bases from J; junction bases left unmatched: 6.

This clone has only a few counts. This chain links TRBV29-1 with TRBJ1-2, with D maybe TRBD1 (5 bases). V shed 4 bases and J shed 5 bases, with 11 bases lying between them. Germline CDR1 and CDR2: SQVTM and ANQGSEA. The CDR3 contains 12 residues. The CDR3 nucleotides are TGCAGCGTTGCCGAAGGGACTTATGGCTACACCTTC. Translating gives CSVAEGTYGYTF.

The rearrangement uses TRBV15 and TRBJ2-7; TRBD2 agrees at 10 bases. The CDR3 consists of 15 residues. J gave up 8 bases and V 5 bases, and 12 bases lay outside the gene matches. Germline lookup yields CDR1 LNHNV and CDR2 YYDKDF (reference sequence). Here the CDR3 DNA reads TGTGCCACCAGCTCTAGGACTAGCGGAGGCCCCAAGCAGTACTTC. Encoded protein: CATSSRTSGGPKQYF.

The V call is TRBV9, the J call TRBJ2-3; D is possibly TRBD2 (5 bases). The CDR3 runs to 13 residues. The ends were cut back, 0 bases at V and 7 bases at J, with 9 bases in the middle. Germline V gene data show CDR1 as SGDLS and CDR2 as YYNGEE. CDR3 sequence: CASSVGLANTQYF. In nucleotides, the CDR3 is TGTGCCAGCAGCGTAGGCCTAGCAAATACGCAGTATTTT.

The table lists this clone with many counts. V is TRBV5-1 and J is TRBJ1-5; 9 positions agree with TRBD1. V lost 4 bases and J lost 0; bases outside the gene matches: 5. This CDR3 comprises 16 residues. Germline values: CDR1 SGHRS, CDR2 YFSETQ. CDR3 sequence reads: CASSPDRGNSNQPQHF. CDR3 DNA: TGCGCCAGCAGCCCGGACAGGGGAAATAGCAATCAGCCCCAGCATTTT. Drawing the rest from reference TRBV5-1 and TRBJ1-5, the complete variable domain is KAGVTQTPRYLIKTRGQQVTLSCSPISGHRSVSWYQQTPGQGLQFLFEYFSETQRNKGNFPGRFSGRQFSNSRSEMNVSTLELGDSALYLCASSPDRGNSNQPQHFGDGTRLSIL.

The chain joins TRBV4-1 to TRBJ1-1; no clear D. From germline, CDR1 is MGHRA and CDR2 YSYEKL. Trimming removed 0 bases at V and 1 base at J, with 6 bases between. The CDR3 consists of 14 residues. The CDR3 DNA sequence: TGCGCCAGCAGCCAAGAAGCAGGGAACACTGAAGCTTTCTTT. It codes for CASSQEAGNTEAFF.

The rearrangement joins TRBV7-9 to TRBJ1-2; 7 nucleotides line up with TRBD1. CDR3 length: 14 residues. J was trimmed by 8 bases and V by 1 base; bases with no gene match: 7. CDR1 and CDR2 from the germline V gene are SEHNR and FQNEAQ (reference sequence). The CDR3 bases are TGTGCCAGCAGCTTAGGACAGGGCGTCGGGGGCTACACCTTC. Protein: CASSLGQGVGGYTF.

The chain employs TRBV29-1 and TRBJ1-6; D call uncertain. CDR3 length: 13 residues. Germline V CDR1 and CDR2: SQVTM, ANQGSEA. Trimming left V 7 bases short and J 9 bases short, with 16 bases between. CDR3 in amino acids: CSAGEGGGSPLHF. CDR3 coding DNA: TGCAGCGCTGGTGAGGGTGGAGGTTCACCCCTCCACTTT. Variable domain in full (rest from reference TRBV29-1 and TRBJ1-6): SAVISQKPSRDICQRGTSLTIQCQVDSQVTMMFWYRQQPGQSLTLIATANQGSEATYESGFVIDKFPISRPNLTFSTLTVSNMSPEDSSIYLCSAGEGGGSPLHFGNGTRLTVT.

The CDR3 DNA reads TGTGCCAGCAGTTATCGGCGAGGAAGCAATGAGCAGTTCTTC. The encoded protein is CASSYRRGSNEQFF. V is TRBV6-5 and J is TRBJ2-1, with no clear D. Trimming left V 3 bases short and J 6 bases short, with 12 bases between. The germline V gene has CDR1 MNHEY and CDR2 SVGAGI. The CDR3 contains 14 residues.

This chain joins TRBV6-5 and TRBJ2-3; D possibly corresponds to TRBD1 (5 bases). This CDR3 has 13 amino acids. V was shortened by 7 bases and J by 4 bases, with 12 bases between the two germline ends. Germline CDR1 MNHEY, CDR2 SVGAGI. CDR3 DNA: TGTGCCAGCATATGGCAGGGCGCAGATACGCAGTATTTT. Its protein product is CASIWQGADTQYF.

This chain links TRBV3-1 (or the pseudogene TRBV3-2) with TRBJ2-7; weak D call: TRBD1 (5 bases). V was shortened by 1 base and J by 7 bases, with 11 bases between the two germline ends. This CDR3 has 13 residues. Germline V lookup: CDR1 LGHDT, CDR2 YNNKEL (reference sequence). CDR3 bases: TGTGCCAGCAGCCAAGTCCAGGGATTTGAGCAGTACTTC. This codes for CASSQVQGFEQYF.